Listed below are T cell receptor beta chains from one sample, sequenced in a study of CD8+CD57+ T cells in acquired aplastic anemia. A single record per CDR3 protein comes from TCRdb applying MiXCR to the reads. The data hold tens of thousands of distinct CDR3 sequences, with roughly half observed a single time. Source material: sorted CD4+, CD8+, or CD8+CD57+ T cells (not recorded which) from PBMCs. The receptors were sampled from a human donor in good health, serving as a control. Both conserved end residues are part of each CDR3. The D gene is left open where the match is weak. Some rows have no size entry. The others give once, few or many, or a class for an expanded clone.

V gene	D gene	J gene	clone size	CDR3 DNA	CDR3 protein
TRBV25-1	.	TRBJ1-1	.	TGTGCCAGCAGCCAAGAGAAGGCTGGGATCCAAGAAGCTTTCTTT	CASSQEKAGIQEAFF
TRBV20-1	.	TRBJ1-2	.	TGCAGTGCAAATACCAACTATGGCTACACCTTC	CSANTNYGYTF
TRBV29-1	TRBD1	TRBJ2-7	many	TGCAGCGTTAGGACAGGGGGCCACGAGCAGTACTTC	CSVRTGGHEQYF
TRBV7-9	.	TRBJ1-2	many	TGTGCCAGCAGCCCGACAGCCCTTACAGGCTACACCTTC	CASSPTALTGYTF
TRBV20-1	.	TRBJ1-5	many	TGCAGTGCTAGAGATTGGTCAGGGGTTGGACAGCCCCAGCATTTT	CSARDWSGVGQPQHF
TRBV15	TRBD1	TRBJ1-6	.	TGTGCCACCAGCAGAGACTCGACAGGGACCCTCCACTTT	CATSRDSTGTLHF
TRBV30	TRBD1	TRBJ1-1	few	TGTGCCTGGGAACCGGGACAGGGAAGAACTGAAGCTTTCTTT	CAWEPGQGRTEAFF
TRBV7-8	.	TRBJ2-7	many	TGTGCCAGCAGCTTAGTTGTTAGCGGCGAGCAGTACTTC	CASSLVVSGEQYF
TRBV11-2	TRBD1	TRBJ2-2	few	TGTGCCAGCAGCCCGTACAGGGGGGACACCGGGGAGCTGTTTTTT	CASSPYRGDTGELFF
TRBV29-1	TRBD2	TRBJ2-3	.	TGCAGCGTCGGGACTAGCGACCCAGATACGCAGTATTTT	CSVGTSDPDTQYF
TRBV29-1	TRBD1	TRBJ1-2	.	TGCAGCGTTGGCTCTCAGGGGACAGGGGGCTGGTATGGCTACACCTTC	CSVGSQGTGGWYGYTF
TRBV12-3/TRBV12-4	.	TRBJ2-2	few	TGTGCCAGCAGCAAAGAAACCGGGGAGCTGTTTTTT	CASSKETGELFF
TRBV15	.	TRBJ2-1	.	TGTGCCACCAGCAGAGATGTCCCAGGGGAGAAGTTCTTC	CATSRDVPGEKFF
TRBV27	TRBD1	TRBJ2-7	few	TGTGCCAGCGGGGGACAGCCTCCTGGGGAGCAGTACTTC	CASGGQPPGEQYF
TRBV7-9	.	TRBJ2-7	many	TGTGCCAGCAGCTTAGGAGCATACGAGCAGTACTTC	CASSLGAYEQYF
TRBV2	.	TRBJ1-2	.	TGTGCCAGCAGTGAAGAAAGGGACGGCTATGGCTACACCTTC	CASSEERDGYGYTF
TRBV3-1	.	TRBJ1-2	few	TGTGCCAGCAGCCCTGGGCCAGATGACGATGGCTACACCTTC	CASSPGPDDDGYTF
TRBV12-5	.	TRBJ1-2	few	TGTGCTAGTGGTTTGGAGATCCTACAGGGATCATTAGATGGCTACACCTTC	CASGLEILQGSLDGYTF
TRBV11-2	.	TRBJ1-3	.	TGTGCCAGCAGCTTGGTGGCCTCTTCGAACACCATATATTTT	CASSLVASSNTIYF
TRBV11-3	TRBD1	TRBJ2-7	.	TGTGCCAGCAGCTTAGCTCCGGGACAGGGGTTCGAGCAGTACTTC	CASSLAPGQGFEQYF
TRBV10-3	.	TRBJ1-1	.	TGTGCCATCAGTGTGACAGGGAACACTGAAGCTTTCTTT	CAISVTGNTEAFF
TRBV19	.	TRBJ1-5	.	TGTGCCAGTAGTCAGAGATGGAGCAATCAGCCCCAGCATTTT	CASSQRWSNQPQHF
TRBV7-2	TRBD2	TRBJ2-3	many	TGTGCCAGCAGCCCTAGCGGGAGGAGCACAGATACGCAGTATTTT	CASSPSGRSTDTQYF
TRBV25-1	.	TRBJ2-3	.	TGTGCCAGCAGTCCCCCCGGACTAAATCCCGATACGCAGTATTTT	CASSPPGLNPDTQYF
TRBV9	.	TRBJ1-1	many	TGTGCCAGCAGCGTAGCTGACACTGGGAATGAAGCTTTCTTT	CASSVADTGNEAFF
TRBV7-8	.	TRBJ2-7	few	TGTGCCAGCAGCTTAGTGGAGGTCTCCTACGAGCAGTACTTC	CASSLVEVSYEQYF
TRBV10-1	.	TRBJ2-2	.	TGCGCCAGCAGTGAGTCGACCGGGGAGCTGTTTTTT	CASSESTGELFF
TRBV25-1	TRBD2	TRBJ2-3	few	TGTGCCAGCAGTGCCCTAGCGGGAGTCTCGGCAGATACGCAGTATTTT	CASSALAGVSADTQYF